A single sample gave rise to the 23 T cell receptor beta chains below, sequenced in a study of cytomegalovirus exposure and HLA in healthy donors. This PCR relied on a set of 60 Vbeta primers and 13 Jbeta primers. The method was immunoSEQ multiplex PCR; TCRdb's version includes in-frame clones alone and lacks a portion of them. The table lists 130,000 or so clones, just under 85% of them singletons. The material sequenced was PBMCs. The receptor set was obtained from a woman between 40 and 55 years old in good health and CMV-seronegative.

The chain joins TRBV27 to TRBJ2-1, with D perhaps matching TRBD2 (5 bases). Trimming shortened V by 6 bases and J by 2 bases, and 20 bases separated the two germline ends. Germline CDR1 MNHEY, CDR2 SMNVEV (reference sequence). The CDR3 has 17 amino acids. The CDR3 coding sequence is TGTGCCAGCAGCCCCCCCTCGGGGTGGCGGGCCTACAATGAGCAGTTCTTC. Translation: CASSPPSGWRAYNEQFF.

This clone was picked up a small number of times. The V gene is TRBV7-9, the J gene TRBJ2-5, with TRBD2 matching over 10 bases. V was clipped by 5 bases and J by 5 bases; unmatched bases: 5. The V gene's germline CDR1 is SEHNR and CDR2 FQNEAQ (reference sequence). CDR3 size: 14 residues. The CDR3 bases are TGTGCCAGCAGCCGAACTAGCGGGAAGGAGACCCAGTACTTC. Translation gives CASSRTSGKETQYF. Combining the CDR3 with reference TRBV7-9 and TRBJ2-5 gives the whole variable domain DTGVSQNPRHKITKRGQNVTFRCDPISEHNRLYWYRQTLGQGPEFLTYFQNEAQLEKSRLLSDRFSAERPKGSFSTLEIQRTEQGDSAMYLCASSRTSGKETQYFGPGTRLLVL.

The chain is built from TRBV5-1 and TRBJ2-3; a weak D match, TRBD1 (6 bases). Germline V gives CDR1 SGHRS, CDR2 YFSETQ. CDR3 length: 14 amino acids. Trimming removed 4 bases at V and 3 bases at J, with 12 bases between. The CDR3 nucleotides read TGCGCCAGCAGCCTACCCCAGGGGACAGATACGCAGTATTTT. Its translation is CASSLPQGTDTQYF. The variable domain in full, with the rest retrieved from reference TRBV5-1 and TRBJ2-3, is KAGVTQTPRYLIKTRGQQVTLSCSPISGHRSVSWYQQTPGQGLQFLFEYFSETQRNKGNFPGRFSGRQFSNSRSEMNVSTLELGDSALYLCASSLPQGTDTQYFGPGTRLTVL.

V gene TRBV6-5 combines with J gene TRBJ1-2, with a tentative D call TRBD1 (5 bases). CDR3 length: 14 residues. V was trimmed by 0 bases and J by 6 bases, leaving 11 bases between them. From germline, CDR1 is MNHEY and CDR2 SVGAGI. CDR3 protein: CASSYSGPADGYTF. CDR3 nucleotides: TGTGCCAGCAGTTACTCGGGGCCCGCGGATGGCTACACCTTC.

The rearrangement links TRBV4-3 to TRBJ2-3; D is uncertain. Between the trimmed V and J ends, which lost 1 base and 0 bases, there was a span of 14 bases. The CDR3 extends over 17 amino acids. Per germline, CDR1 LGHNA and CDR2 YSLEER. The chain's CDR3 is CASSQAPSAASTDTQYF. The CDR3 region has the DNA TGCGCCAGCAGCCAAGCTCCATCGGCGGCTAGCACAGATACGCAGTATTTT.

The J gene is TRBJ1-2, the V gene TRBV2; D is unclear. The CDR3 length is 12 residues. V lost 3 bases and J 5 bases, leaving 7 bases between the germline ends. Germline loops: CDR1 SNHLY, CDR2 FYNNEI. CDR3 nucleotides: TGTGCCAGCAGTGACGAGCGTTATGGCTACACCTTC. It is translated as CASSDERYGYTF.

This chain connects TRBV7-9 to TRBJ2-1; 11 positions agree with TRBD1. This CDR3 comprises 15 residues. V gave up 6 bases and J gave up 8 bases; unmatched junction bases: 9. In germline, CDR1 is SEHNR, CDR2 FQNEAQ (reference sequence). CDR3 DNA: TGTGCCAGCAGACGGACAGGGGGCGGTGGGGATGAGCAGTTCTTC. This codes for CASRRTGGGGDEQFF.

This sequence joins TRBV7-2 and TRBJ2-7; 12 bases are shared with TRBD2. Germline-derived CDR1 and CDR2 are SGHTA and FQGNSA. Trimming removed 1 base from V and 3 bases from J; junction bases left unmatched: 13. The CDR3 covers 19 residues. This CDR3 reads CASSLVPASGRAPIYEQYF. The CDR3 region has the DNA TGTGCCAGCAGCTTAGTGCCCGCTAGCGGGAGGGCCCCCATCTACGAGCAGTACTTC.

In this sample, this clone turned up a few times. V gene TRBV7-9 combines with J gene TRBJ1-1; D gene ambiguous. This CDR3 region has 12 residues. V was trimmed by 4 bases and J by 0 bases, leaving 3 bases between them. Germline loops: CDR1 SEHNR, CDR2 FQNEAQ (reference sequence). The CDR3 DNA is TGTGCCAGCAGCTATATGAACACTGAAGCTTTCTTT. Residues: CASSYMNTEAFF.

In this sample, this clone turned up a few times. The chain joins TRBV6-1 to TRBJ1-1; 8 bases are shared with TRBD1. V lost 5 bases and J lost 7; bases outside the gene matches: 9. The germline CDR1 and CDR2 sequences are MNHNS and SASEGT. The CDR3 has 14 residues. The DNA of the CDR3 is TGTGCCAGCAGTTATTACAGGGGGAGGAGTGAAGCTTTCTTT. As protein: CASSYYRGRSEAFF.

The chain joins TRBV27 to TRBJ2-1; D possibly corresponds to TRBD2 (5 bases). The germline V gene has CDR1 MNHEY and CDR2 SMNVEV (reference sequence). Deletions cut 8 bases from V and 2 bases from J, with 13 bases between. The CDR3 length is 14 residues. The CDR3: CASSSAGTYNEQFF. Here the CDR3 DNA reads TGTGCCAGCTCTTCCGCCGGGACCTACAATGAGCAGTTCTTC.

This chain uses TRBV30 with TRBJ2-1, with D maybe TRBD1 (5 bases). Germline CDR1 and CDR2: GTSNPN and SVGIG (reference sequence). The CDR3 loop spans 11 amino acids. Trimming left V 2 bases short and J 7 bases short, with 6 bases between. The CDR3 DNA follows: TGTGCCTGGAGTCGGACAAATGAGCAGTTCTTC. Protein: CAWSRTNEQFF.

There are a few counts of this clone. The chain combines TRBV25-1 with TRBJ2-7; 10 bases match TRBD2. The CDR3 covers 13 residues. V lost 6 bases to trimming and J lost 3 bases; unmatched junction nucleotides: 2. CDR1 MGHDK and CDR2 SYGVNS come from the germline V gene. CDR3 nucleotide sequence: TGTGCCAGCAGGCTAGCGGGAGTCTACGAGCAGTACTTC. It specifies CASRLAGVYEQYF.

This clone was recorded once. The rearrangement links TRBV10-3 to TRBJ1-3; 7 nucleotides align to TRBD1. Germline loops: CDR1 ENHRY, CDR2 SYGVKD. V was clipped by 4 bases and J by 8 bases; unmatched bases: 5. The CDR3 loop spans 13 amino acids. The CDR3 DNA reads as TGTGCCATCAGTGGACAGGGAGAGCACACCATATATTTT. Residues: CAISGQGEHTIYF.

V is TRBV5-1 and J is TRBJ2-5; weak D call: TRBD2 (6 bases). Germline V gene lookup returns CDR1 SGHRS and CDR2 YFSETQ. The CDR3 runs to 15 residues. V was pared by 1 base and J by 1 base, with 11 bases between. CDR3 sequence: CASSLWGVPQETQYF. For the CDR3, the DNA is TGCGCCAGCAGCTTGTGGGGGGTACCCCAAGAGACCCAGTACTTC.

The chain is built from TRBV13 and TRBJ2-5; maybe TRBD2 (6 bases). The V end was cut by 0 bases, the J end by 11 bases, with 13 bases between. Germline values: CDR1 PRHDT, CDR2 FYEKMQ (reference sequence). The CDR3 totals 13 residues. Here the CDR3 reads CASSLGRGFEQYF. The CDR3 region has the DNA TGTGCCAGCAGCTTAGGCCGGGGGTTTGAGCAGTACTTC.

This clone was observed once. The chain carries TRBV7-9 and TRBJ2-1; D might be TRBD2 (6 bases). This CDR3 is 16 amino acids long. CDR1 is SEHNR, CDR2 FQNEAQ, per germline (reference sequence). The V end was cut by 6 bases, the J end by 2 bases, with 17 bases between. The CDR3 sequence is CASRHSMGLTYNEQFF. The CDR3 nucleotides read TGTGCCAGCAGACATAGTATGGGACTGACCTACAATGAGCAGTTCTTC.

CDR3 coding DNA: TGTGCCAGCAGCCAACAGGCAACTAGCCCCAATGAGCAGTTCTTC. This gives the protein CASSQQATSPNEQFF. The chain carries TRBV7-3 and TRBJ2-1; D possibly corresponds to TRBD2 (6 bases). CDR1 and CDR2 (germline): SGHTA, FQGTGA. This CDR3 contains 15 residues. Trimming removed 5 bases at V and 6 bases at J, with 17 bases between.

In DNA, the CDR3 is TGTGCCAGCAGGTACGCAGGGTCTGGAAACACCATATATTTT. Its translation is CASRYAGSGNTIYF. The chain combines TRBV6-5 with TRBJ1-3; D is possibly TRBD1 (5 bases). V gave up 6 bases and J gave up 1 base, with 10 bases separating them. CDR1 and CDR2 from the germline V gene are MNHEY and SVGAGI. CDR3 length: 14 amino acids.

The table lists this clone with a few counts. The chain uses TRBV9 and TRBJ2-1; D might be TRBD2 (6 bases). CDR3 size: 14 residues. The V gene's germline CDR1 is SGDLS and CDR2 YYNGEE. Between the trimmed V and J ends, which lost 0 bases and 7 bases, there was a span of 11 bases. The CDR3 spells CASSVVLAYNEQFF. The CDR3 nucleotides are TGTGCCAGCAGCGTAGTACTAGCTTATAATGAGCAGTTCTTC.

This clone was observed a single time. This CDR3 is CATRGSGTEAFF. CDR3 coding DNA: TGTGCCACCCGGGGGTCTGGGACTGAAGCTTTCTTT. The J gene is TRBJ1-1, the V gene TRBV2; TRBD1 might be the D (5 bases). Germline V lookup: CDR1 SNHLY, CDR2 FYNNEI. The CDR3 spans 12 residues. Trimming removed 10 bases at V and 5 bases at J, with 14 bases between.

The J gene is TRBJ2-1, the V gene TRBV11-2; D call uncertain. Between the trimmed V and J ends, which lost 5 bases and 2 bases, there was a span of 19 bases. The germline V gene has CDR1 SGHAT and CDR2 FQNNGV. CDR3 length: 17 residues. CDR3: CASSPSPPYSPYNEQFF. Here the CDR3 DNA reads TGTGCCAGCAGCCCCTCCCCTCCCTACAGCCCCTACAATGAGCAGTTCTTC.

The rearrangement uses TRBV14 and TRBJ2-1; maybe TRBD2 (6 bases). Per germline, CDR1 SGHDN and CDR2 FVKESK. CDR3 length: 16 residues. Deletions cut 3 bases from V and 8 bases from J, with 20 bases between. The CDR3 protein is CASSHLRRGASHEQFF. CDR3 bases: TGTGCCAGCAGCCATCTTAGGAGGGGAGCCTCACATGAGCAGTTCTTC.